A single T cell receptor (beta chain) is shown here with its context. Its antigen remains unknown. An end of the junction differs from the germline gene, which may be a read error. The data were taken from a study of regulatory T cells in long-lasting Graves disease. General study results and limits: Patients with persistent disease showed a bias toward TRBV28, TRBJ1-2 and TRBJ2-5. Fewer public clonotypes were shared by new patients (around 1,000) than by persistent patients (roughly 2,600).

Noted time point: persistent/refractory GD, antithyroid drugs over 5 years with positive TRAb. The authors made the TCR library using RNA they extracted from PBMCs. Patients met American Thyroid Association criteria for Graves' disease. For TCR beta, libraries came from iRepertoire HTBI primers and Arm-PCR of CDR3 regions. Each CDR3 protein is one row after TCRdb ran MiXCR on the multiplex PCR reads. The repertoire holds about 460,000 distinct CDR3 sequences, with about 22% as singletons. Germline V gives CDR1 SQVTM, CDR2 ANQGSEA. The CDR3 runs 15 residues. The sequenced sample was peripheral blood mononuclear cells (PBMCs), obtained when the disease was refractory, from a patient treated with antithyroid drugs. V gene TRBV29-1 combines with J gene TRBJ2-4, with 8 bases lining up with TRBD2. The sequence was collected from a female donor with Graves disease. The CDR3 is CNVVDKRGFKNIQYF. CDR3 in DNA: TGCAACGTTGTGGACAAGCGGGGGTTCAAAAACATTCAGTACTTC.